This entry lists 29 T cell receptor beta chains sequenced from one sample in a study of T cells in Graves' hyperthyroidism and ophthalmopathy. The TCR beta CDR3 regions underwent amplification using RNA transcripts as the source. The primer set for the first-round RT-PCR of the TCR CDR3 was HTBI. TCRdb called the multiplex PCR reads again in MiXCR, with one record for every CDR3 protein. This sample carries approximately 610,000 distinct CDR3 sequences, approximately 14% of them seen once, and the ten largest clones take 3.5% to 4.5%. Material: blood. These receptors originate from a woman aged 40 to 50 with Graves' ophthalmopathy.

Many counts were recorded for this clonotype. The V call is TRBV19, the J call TRBJ1-5, with 8 bases identical to TRBD1. The J segment lost 6 bases and the V segment lost 8 bases, leaving 9 bases of the junction unmatched. The CDR3 totals 14 residues. Germline V gene data show CDR1 as LNHDA and CDR2 as SQIVND (reference sequence). The CDR3 nucleotides read TGTGCCAGTGGTAAACAGGGGGTCGGTCAGCCCCAGCATTTT. The encoded protein is CASGKQGVGQPQHF.

J is TRBJ1-2 and V is TRBV5-1; 12 bases align to TRBD1. Trimming took 1 base from V and 6 from J; bases not matched to a gene: 4. Germline assignment: CDR1 SGHRS and CDR2 YFSETQ. The CDR3 sequence is 15 residues long. DNA for the CDR3: TGCGCCAGCAGCTTGTGGGGACAGGGGGCAGATGGCTACACCTTC. Its protein product is CASSLWGQGADGYTF.

The rearrangement joins TRBV6-2 or TRBV6-3 to TRBJ2-7; TRBD1 aligns across 7 bases. CDR3 size: 16 residues. Trimming removed 2 bases from V and 5 bases from J; junction bases left unmatched: 12. Germline CDR1 and CDR2: MNHEY and SVGEGT. The CDR3 protein is CASSYPGQSLKNEQYF. The CDR3 DNA reads as TGTGCCAGCAGTTACCCGGGACAGTCCCTGAAAAACGAGCAGTACTTC.

This clonotype was seen ten or more times. This chain links TRBV28 with TRBJ1-1; perhaps TRBD1 as D (6 bases). Germline V CDR1 and CDR2: MDHEN, SYDVKM. Between the trimmed V and J ends, which lost 5 bases and 4 bases, there was a span of 14 bases. This CDR3 spans 14 amino acids. The CDR3, as DNA: TGTGCCAGCAGTGTCCCCCAGGGGACCACTGAAGCTTTCTTT. Protein product: CASSVPQGTTEAFF.

This clonotype was detected a few times. The chain uses TRBV30 and TRBJ2-7; 7 nucleotides line up with TRBD2. This CDR3 is built from 13 residues. V trimming: 8 bases; J trimming: 1 base; junction bases outside the gene matches: 8. Germline CDR1 reads GTSNPN; CDR2 reads SVGIG (reference sequence). The CDR3 DNA sequence: TGTGCCCAAGGAGGGAGGGGTTCCTACGAGCAGTACTTC. Translation: CAQGGRGSYEQYF. The entire variable domain, with the rest obtained from reference TRBV30 and TRBJ2-7, is as follows: SQTIHQWPATLVQPVGSPLSLECTVEGTSNPNLYWYRQAAGRGLQLLFYSVGIGQISSEVPQNLSASRPQDRQFILSSKKLLLSDSGFYLCAQGGRGSYEQYFGPGTRLTVT.

This chain connects TRBV6-5 to TRBJ2-7; the D gene could be TRBD1 or TRBD2 (6 bases each). Trimming stripped 3 bases from V and 9 bases from J, with 12 bases between. The CDR3 has 12 residues. CDR1 and CDR2 (germline): MNHEY, SVGAGI. The CDR3 sequence: CASSYTGGGQYF. The DNA of the CDR3 is TGTGCCAGCAGTTATACCGGGGGCGGGCAGTACTTC.

This clonotype was seen ten or more times. The V and J genes are TRBV28 and TRBJ2-2; D gene uncertain. Between the trimmed V and J ends, which lost 5 bases and 6 bases, there was a span of 10 bases. Germline lookup yields CDR1 MDHEN and CDR2 SYDVKM. There are 13 residues in the CDR3. This CDR3 reads CASSPLPAGELFF. The CDR3 DNA is TGTGCCAGCAGTCCTTTGCCGGCCGGGGAGCTGTTTTTT.

J is TRBJ1-1 and V is TRBV12-3 or TRBV12-4; D may be TRBD1 (5 bases). The CDR3 extends over 12 amino acids. Trimming stripped 6 bases from V and 7 bases from J, with 12 bases between. The CDR3 DNA reads as TGTGCCAGCAGGGGTCGGGGGGTTGAAGCTTTCTTT. Translated: CASRGRGVEAFF.

The chain has TRBV28 and TRBJ2-7; no clear D gene. The V end lost 7 bases, the J end lost 3 bases, and 19 bases lay between the germline ends. The germline gives CDR1 MDHEN, CDR2 SYDVKM. This CDR3 spans 15 amino acids. CDR3 in DNA: TGTGCCAGCACCGGCCAGTGGAAAGCAAACTACGAGCAGTACTTC. Residues: CASTGQWKANYEQYF.

In this sample, this clonotype turned up many times. The J gene is TRBJ2-7, the V gene TRBV28, with 9 bases fitting TRBD1. Germline V gene lookup returns CDR1 MDHEN and CDR2 SYDVKM. This CDR3 spans 16 amino acids. V shed 2 bases, J shed 6 bases, and the junction held 11 bases outside the gene matches. CDR3 sequence (DNA): TGTGCCAGCAGTTTAGTTCCATCGGACAGGGGACTCGAGCAGTACTTC. This codes for CASSLVPSDRGLEQYF.

In DNA, the CDR3 is TGTGCCAGCACCGGGACAGGGGGCCGGGAGCAGTACTTC. Its translation: CASTGTGGREQYF. The V gene is TRBV7-6, the J gene TRBJ2-7, with 12 bases lining up with TRBD1. With 7 bases clipped from V and 7 bases from J, the junction kept 5 bases outside the gene matches. The CDR3 is made up of 13 amino acids. Germline V gene sequence: CDR1 SGHVS, CDR2 FNYEAQ.

This clonotype was recorded many times. The chain is built from TRBV6-5 and TRBJ1-2, with 8 nucleotides matching TRBD1. This CDR3 is built from 15 residues. V lost 2 bases, J lost 6 bases, and 8 bases stayed unmatched. Germline CDR1 MNHEY, CDR2 SVGAGI. Here the CDR3 DNA reads TGTGCCAGCAGTTACACGGGGACAGGTGTAAATGGCTACACCTTC. Residues: CASSYTGTGVNGYTF.

This clonotype was observed at least ten times. V usage is TRBV6-5 and J usage is TRBJ2-4; 9 bases fit TRBD1. Trimming at V came to 2 bases and at J to 2 bases, leaving 10 bases not matched to a gene. Germline loops: CDR1 MNHEY, CDR2 SVGAGI. The CDR3 is made up of 18 amino acids. The CDR3 sequence: CASSYGGGQGGTKNIQYF. CDR3 DNA sequence: TGTGCCAGCAGTTACGGGGGGGGACAGGGAGGAACCAAAAACATTCAGTACTTC.

The chain joins TRBV7-9 to TRBJ2-5; 9 bases are a match to TRBD1. The CDR3 totals 14 residues. J lost 5 bases, V lost 4 bases, and 5 bases had no gene match. The germline CDR1 and CDR2 sequences are SEHNR and FQNEAQ (reference sequence). CDR3 residues: CASSSDRGWETQYF. In DNA, the CDR3 is TGTGCCAGCAGCTCGGACAGGGGATGGGAGACCCAGTACTTC.

This clonotype was recorded at least ten times. At one end, the junction sequence differs from germline, possibly due to a read error. V is TRBV27 and J is TRBJ1-2, with D possibly matching TRBD1 (6 bases). The CDR3 covers 13 residues. CDR1 is MNHEY, CDR2 SMNVEV, per germline (reference sequence). CDR3 sequence (DNA): TGTGCCAGCAGTTTATCGAAGGGGGTTGGCCACACCTTC. Translated: CASSLSKGVGHTF.

This clonotype was seen at least ten times. The CDR3 DNA reads TGTGCCACCAGTGGCCCTAGCGACTCCTACGAGCAGTACTTC. It encodes CATSGPSDSYEQYF. The genes are TRBV24-1 and TRBJ2-7, with TRBD2 as a possible D gene (6 bases). V shed 5 bases and J shed 0 bases, with 10 bases lying between them. This CDR3 is built from 14 residues. CDR1 and CDR2 (germline): KGHDR, SFDVKD.

This clonotype was observed at least ten times. This chain joins TRBV28 and TRBJ2-7; no reliable D call. The germline gives CDR1 MDHEN, CDR2 SYDVKM. The V end lost 5 bases, the J end lost 2 bases, and 22 bases lay between the germline ends. This CDR3 has 17 residues. The DNA for the CDR3 is TGTGCCAGCAGTCCTGACGTATATTCTACGGGCGCCTACGAGCAGTACTTC. Its translation: CASSPDVYSTGAYEQYF.

The table lists this clonotype with a few counts. This rearrangement joins TRBV20-1 to TRBJ2-7; 11 nucleotides line up with TRBD2. V dropped 1 base and J dropped 3; count of bases not matched to a gene: 8. Germline loops: CDR1 DFQATT, CDR2 SNEGSKA (reference sequence). CDR3 size: 16 residues. CDR3 loop: CSARGTLGTSGYEQYF. CDR3 nucleotides: TGCAGTGCTAGAGGTACGCTGGGGACTAGCGGCTACGAGCAGTACTTC.

This clonotype occurred a few times. The V call is TRBV9, the J call TRBJ2-4; D is tentatively TRBD1 or TRBD2 (5 bases each). V was cut by 5 bases and J by 4 bases, with 16 bases left in between. The CDR3 length is 15 residues. Germline V gene lookup returns CDR1 SGDLS and CDR2 YYNGEE. The CDR3 region has the DNA TGTGCCAGCAGTGCAGCAGGGAGTGTTAAAAACATTCAGTACTTC. Translated: CASSAAGSVKNIQYF.

The sample holds many counts of this clonotype. The chain has TRBV28 and TRBJ2-7; D unresolved. Trimming removed 5 bases at V and 2 bases at J, with 16 bases between. CDR1 is MDHEN and CDR2 is SYDVKM in the germline V gene. The CDR3 has 15 amino acids. The CDR3 loop reads CASSALSRLTYEQYF. As DNA, the CDR3 is TGTGCCAGCAGTGCTTTGAGCAGGCTTACCTACGAGCAGTACTTC.

This clonotype was counted only a few times. A clone one base away is much larger, so this may be a read error. As the CDR3 is not closed by the conserved phenylalanine or tryptophan, this likely results from a read error. CDR3 DNA sequence: TGCAGCGTGGCTACAGGGGGCGGTGAAGCTTTCCTT. As protein: CSVATGGGEAFL. J is TRBJ1-1 and V is TRBV29-1; TRBD1 aligns across 9 bases. This CDR3 contains 12 residues. V gave up 6 bases and J gave up 7 bases; unmatched junction bases: 6. CDR1 SQVTM and CDR2 ANQGSEA come from the germline V gene.

About this clonotype: At one of its ends the junction is not consistent with the germline gene, which may arise from a read error. V gene TRBV12-3 or TRBV12-4 combines with J gene TRBJ2-2; 13 nucleotides agree with TRBD2. CDR3 length equals 18 residues. The CDR3 DNA sequence: TGTGCCAGCAGTCTCGGACTAGCGGGAGTAGGAGGGACCGGGGGGCTGTTTTTT. Translation gives CASSLGLAGVGGTGGLFF.

This clonotype was found many times. The V and J genes are TRBV7-8 and TRBJ1-1; D is ambiguous. The germline V gene encodes CDR1 SGHVS and CDR2 FQNEAQ. The CDR3 runs 16 residues. V was shortened by 1 base and J by 2 bases, with 14 bases between the two germline ends. CDR3 loop: CASSLELIRINTEAFF. CDR3 DNA: TGTGCCAGCAGCTTAGAGTTAATCCGTATCAACACTGAAGCTTTCTTT.

This clonotype was observed many times. This chain joins TRBV27 and TRBJ1-1; TRBD1 matches 8 bases. Losses at the gene ends were 4 bases for V and 4 bases for J; bases not matched to a gene: 5. The CDR3 loop spans 14 amino acids. CDR1 and CDR2 (germline): MNHEY, SMNVEV (reference sequence). CDR3 region: CASSYGTGLTEAFF. The CDR3 region has the DNA TGTGCCAGCAGTTACGGGACAGGTCTCACTGAAGCTTTCTTT.

This clonotype was counted between two and nine times. The chain uses TRBV18 and TRBJ1-5; 7 bases line up with TRBD1. Per the germline V gene, CDR1 is KGHSH and CDR2 is LQKENI. The CDR3 contains 15 residues. The V segment lost 4 bases and the J segment 0 bases; nucleotides outside the gene matches: 3. The CDR3: CASSLKGASNQPQHF. The CDR3 coding sequence is TGTGCCAGCTCACTTAAGGGGGCTAGCAATCAGCCCCAGCATTTT.

This clonotype was recorded many times. This chain joins TRBV12-3 or TRBV12-4 and TRBJ1-3, with D perhaps TRBD1 (5 bases). This CDR3 is 15 amino acids long. Trimming took 2 bases from V and 4 from J, leaving 12 bases between them. The chain's CDR3 is CASSLNRLSGNTIYF. The DNA for the CDR3 is TGTGCCAGCAGTTTAAACAGGCTTTCAGGAAACACCATATATTTT.

This clonotype was seen ten or more times. J is TRBJ1-2 and V is TRBV19; weak D call: TRBD1 (6 bases). Germline-derived CDR1 and CDR2 are LNHDA and SQIVND (reference sequence). The CDR3 covers 16 residues. The V end was cut by 4 bases, the J end by 5 bases, with 20 bases between. The CDR3 DNA is TGTGCCAGTAGTACCCACGGACAGACCAAATTTTATGGCTACACCTTC. Amino acids: CASSTHGQTKFYGYTF.

This clonotype has a count of ten or more. The chain employs TRBV19 and TRBJ2-7; weak D call: TRBD1 (5 bases). This CDR3 has 18 residues. Germline CDR1 and CDR2: LNHDA and SQIVND (reference sequence). V was pared by 2 bases and J by 2 bases, with 22 bases between. CDR3 region: CASSILARTPQGAYEQYF. The DNA of the CDR3 is TGTGCCAGTAGTATACTGGCGCGGACGCCGCAAGGGGCCTACGAGCAGTACTTC.

This clonotype was found a few times. This sequence joins TRBV28 and TRBJ1-5; D possibly corresponds to TRBD1 (5 bases). The CDR3 totals 13 residues. Germline CDR1 and CDR2: MDHEN and SYDVKM. V was clipped by 2 bases and J by 8 bases, with 10 bases between them. The CDR3 region has the DNA TGTGCCAGCAGTTTACGGGGGTTGGAGCCCCAGCATTTT. Translation: CASSLRGLEPQHF.